A single sample is the source of the 2 T cell receptor beta chains below, sequenced in a study of human CD8 memory T cell subsets. Construction of TCR beta libraries was accomplished by means of UMI-labeled 5' RACE. From its re-call of the 5' RACE reads, TCRdb lists each CDR3 protein once, without DNA. Reported are about 10,000 distinct CDR3 sequences; the ten largest clones contain over 6.5%. The sequenced sample consisted of CD8+ T cells from PBMCs. Source of these receptors: a human donor in good health.

The chain links TRBV5-1 to TRBJ1-2; TCRdb picks TRBD1, but there is no DNA to check that call. This CDR3 has 15 amino acids. Germline V gene sequence: CDR1 SGHRS, CDR2 YFSETQ. CDR3 residues: CASSLSDRASDGYTF.

The chain recombines TRBV7-9 with TRBJ2-1; TCRdb's D call, TRBD2, is unchecked because there is no DNA. Germline V gives CDR1 SEHNR, CDR2 FQNEAQ (reference sequence). CDR3 size: 15 residues. This chain's CDR3 is CASSLGTLSYNEQFF.